Given below is one TCR beta chain in context. The antigen is undetermined. The sample comes from a study of T cell responses to AZD1222 COVID-19 vaccine. This CDR3 is 17 amino acids long. In germline, CDR1 is SGHRS, CDR2 YFSETQ. Between the trimmed V and J ends, which lost 4 bases and 2 bases, there was a span of 18 bases. Repertoires were generated with immunoSEQ multiplex PCR, while TCRdb's copy carries only in-frame clones and drops some. There are some 170,000 clones in the sample; just over 90% occur only once, and more than 1% lies in the top ten. Overall study results and limits: Per reports, nearly half of all spike-specific TCRs target regions that are unmutated in variants. Donors skewed white British and female; clonal diversity was possibly underestimated.

The V and J genes are TRBV5-1 and TRBJ1-4; tentatively, D is TRBD1 (5 bases). The specimen comprised peripheral blood, sampled 28 days after the second AZD1222 dose. This TCR derives from an adult who received the AZD1222 COVID-19 vaccine. CDR3: CASSLTRDDRTNEKLFF. For the CDR3, the DNA is TGCGCCAGCAGCCTCACCCGGGACGATCGCACTAATGAAAAACTGTTTTTT.